This TCR beta chain was sequenced for a study of T cells after yellow fever vaccination. The CDR3 runs to 14 residues. Germline loops: CDR1 MDHEN, CDR2 SYDVKM. After removal of 5 bases from V and 4 bases from J, the junction contained 6 bases not matched to a gene. TCRdb itself ran the 5' RACE reads through MiXCR, one entry per CDR3 protein. Seen here are hundreds of thousands of distinct CDR3 sequences, roughly 13% observed once, and the top ten hold more than 12%. This clonotype was seen more than once but under ten times. The specimen comprised PBMCs, sampled on the day of the yellow fever booster vaccination. V gene TRBV28 combines with J gene TRBJ2-3; 7 positions match TRBD2. The TCR was taken from a man younger than 45 who received the YFV17D yellow fever vaccine. The CDR3 here is CASSPAGLADTQYF. Written as DNA, the CDR3 is TGTGCCAGCAGTCCAGCGGGGCTGGCAGATACGCAGTATTTT.